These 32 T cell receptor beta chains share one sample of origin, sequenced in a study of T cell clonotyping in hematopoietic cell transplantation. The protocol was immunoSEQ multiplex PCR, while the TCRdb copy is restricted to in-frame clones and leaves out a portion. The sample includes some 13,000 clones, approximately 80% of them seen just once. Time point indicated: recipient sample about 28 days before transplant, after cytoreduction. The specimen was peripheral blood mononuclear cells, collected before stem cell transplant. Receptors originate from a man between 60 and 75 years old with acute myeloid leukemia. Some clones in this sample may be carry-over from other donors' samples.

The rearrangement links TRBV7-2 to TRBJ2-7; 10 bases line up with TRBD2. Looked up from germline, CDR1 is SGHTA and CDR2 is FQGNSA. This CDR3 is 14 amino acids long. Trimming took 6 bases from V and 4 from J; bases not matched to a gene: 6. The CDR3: CASSAERGGYEQYF. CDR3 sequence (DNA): TGTGCCAGCAGTGCCGAGCGGGGGGGTTACGAGCAGTACTTC. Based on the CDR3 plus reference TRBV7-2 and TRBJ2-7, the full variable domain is GAGVSQSPSNKVTEKGKDVELRCDPISGHTALYWYRQSLGQGLEFLIYFQGNSAPDKSGLPSDRFSAERTGGSVSTLTIQRTQQEDSAVYLCASSAERGGYEQYFGPGTRLTVT.

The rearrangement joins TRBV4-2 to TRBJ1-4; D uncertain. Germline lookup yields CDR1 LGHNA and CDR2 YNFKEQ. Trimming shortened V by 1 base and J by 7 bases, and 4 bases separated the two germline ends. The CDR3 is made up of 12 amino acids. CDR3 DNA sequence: TGTGCCAGCAGCCAAGCTACTGAAAAACTGTTTTTT. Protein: CASSQATEKLFF.

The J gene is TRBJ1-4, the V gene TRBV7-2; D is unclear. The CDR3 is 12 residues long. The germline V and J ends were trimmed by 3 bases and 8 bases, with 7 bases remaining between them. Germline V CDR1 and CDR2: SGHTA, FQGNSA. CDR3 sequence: CASSLPREKLFF. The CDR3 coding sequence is TGTGCCAGCAGCTTGCCGAGGGAAAAACTGTTTTTT.

This CDR3 reads CASRGGGVEQYF. The CDR3 region has the DNA TGTGCCAGCCGAGGAGGGGGGGTCGAGCAGTACTTC. The chain couples TRBV30 to TRBJ2-7, with TRBD2 as a possible D gene (7 bases). Deletions cut 8 bases from V and 6 bases from J, with 17 bases between. The CDR3 is 12 amino acids. CDR1 and CDR2 (germline): GTSNPN, SVGIG (reference sequence).

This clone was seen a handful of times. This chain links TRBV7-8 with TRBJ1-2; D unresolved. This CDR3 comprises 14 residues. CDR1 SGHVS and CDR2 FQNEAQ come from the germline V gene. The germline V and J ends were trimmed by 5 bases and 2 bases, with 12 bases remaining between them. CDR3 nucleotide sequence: TGTGCCAGCAGCAGAGGAGAATCAAACTATGGCTACACCTTC. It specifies CASSRGESNYGYTF.

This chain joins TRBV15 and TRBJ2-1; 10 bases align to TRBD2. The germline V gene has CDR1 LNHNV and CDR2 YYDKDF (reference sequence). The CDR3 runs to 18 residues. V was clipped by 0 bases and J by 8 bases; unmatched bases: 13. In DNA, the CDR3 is TGTGCCACCAGCAGAGATCGGGATAGCGGGGGGCACTGGGATGAGCAGTTCTTC. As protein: CATSRDRDSGGHWDEQFF.

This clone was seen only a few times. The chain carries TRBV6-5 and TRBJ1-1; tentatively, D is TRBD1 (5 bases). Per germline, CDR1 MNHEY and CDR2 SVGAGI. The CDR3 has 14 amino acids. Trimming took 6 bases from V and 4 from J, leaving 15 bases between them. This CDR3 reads CASRPQGGITEAFF. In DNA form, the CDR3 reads TGTGCCAGCAGGCCCCAGGGAGGGATCACTGAAGCTTTCTTT.

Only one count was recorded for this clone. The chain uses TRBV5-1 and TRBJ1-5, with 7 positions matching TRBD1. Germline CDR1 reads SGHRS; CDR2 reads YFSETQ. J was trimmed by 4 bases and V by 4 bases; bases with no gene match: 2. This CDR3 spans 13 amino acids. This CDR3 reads CASSQGQNQPQHF. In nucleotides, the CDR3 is TGCGCCAGCAGCCAGGGACAGAATCAGCCCCAGCATTTT.

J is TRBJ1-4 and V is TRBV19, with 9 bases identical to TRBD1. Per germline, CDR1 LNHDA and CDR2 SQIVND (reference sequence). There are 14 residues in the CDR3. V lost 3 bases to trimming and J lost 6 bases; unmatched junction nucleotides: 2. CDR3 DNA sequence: TGTGCCAGTAGTATGAGGACAGGGGATGAAAAACTGTTTTTT. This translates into CASSMRTGDEKLFF.

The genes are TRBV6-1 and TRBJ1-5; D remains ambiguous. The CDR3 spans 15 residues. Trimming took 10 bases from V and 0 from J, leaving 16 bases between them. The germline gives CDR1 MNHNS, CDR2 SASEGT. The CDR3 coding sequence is TGTGCCACGCGGAGGGAGTTGTATAGCAATCAGCCCCAGCATTTT. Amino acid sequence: CATRRELYSNQPQHF.

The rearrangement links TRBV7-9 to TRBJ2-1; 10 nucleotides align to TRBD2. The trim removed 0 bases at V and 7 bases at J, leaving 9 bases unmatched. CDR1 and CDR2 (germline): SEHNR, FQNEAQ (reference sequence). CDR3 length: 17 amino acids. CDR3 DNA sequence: TGTGCCAGCAGCTTAGCGGAACTAGCGGGGCTCCGGAATGAGCAGTTCTTC. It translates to CASSLAELAGLRNEQFF.

This CDR3 reads CASSDNQNTEAFF. The CDR3 DNA sequence: TGTGCCAGCAGTGACAATCAGAACACTGAAGCTTTCTTT. The rearrangement uses TRBV2 and TRBJ1-1; no definite D call. CDR1 is SNHLY and CDR2 is FYNNEI in the germline V gene. V was trimmed by 3 bases and J by 1 base, leaving 6 bases between them. This CDR3 contains 13 residues.

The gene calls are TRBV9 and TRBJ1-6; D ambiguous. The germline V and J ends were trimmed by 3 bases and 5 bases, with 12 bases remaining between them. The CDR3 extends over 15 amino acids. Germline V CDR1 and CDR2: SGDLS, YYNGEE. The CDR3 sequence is CASSATLGDNSPLHF. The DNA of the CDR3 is TGTGCCAGCAGCGCGACACTAGGAGATAATTCACCCCTCCACTTT. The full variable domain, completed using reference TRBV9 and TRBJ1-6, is DSGVTQTPKHLITATGQRVTLRCSPRSGDLSVYWYQQSLDQGLQFLIQYYNGEERAKGNILERFSAQQFPDLHSELNLSSLELGDSALYFCASSATLGDNSPLHFGNGTRLTVT.

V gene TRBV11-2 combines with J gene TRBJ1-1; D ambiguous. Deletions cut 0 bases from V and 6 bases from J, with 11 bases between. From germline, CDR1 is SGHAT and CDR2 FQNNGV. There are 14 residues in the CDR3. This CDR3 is CASSLDVNIPEAFF. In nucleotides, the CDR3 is TGTGCCAGCAGCTTAGATGTAAATATCCCTGAAGCTTTCTTT.

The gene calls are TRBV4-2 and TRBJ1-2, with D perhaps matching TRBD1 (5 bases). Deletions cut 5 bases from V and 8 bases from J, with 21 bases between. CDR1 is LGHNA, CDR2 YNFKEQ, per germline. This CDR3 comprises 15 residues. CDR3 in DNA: TGTGCCAGCAGCGACTCAGGGCGTCACACTATGGGCTACACCTTC. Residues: CASSDSGRHTMGYTF.

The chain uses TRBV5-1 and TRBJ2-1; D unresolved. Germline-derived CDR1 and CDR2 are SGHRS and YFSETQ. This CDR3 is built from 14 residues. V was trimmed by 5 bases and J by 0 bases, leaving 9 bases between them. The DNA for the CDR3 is TGCGCCAGCAGTCGGATGAGCTCCTACAATGAGCAGTTCTTC. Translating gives CASSRMSSYNEQFF.

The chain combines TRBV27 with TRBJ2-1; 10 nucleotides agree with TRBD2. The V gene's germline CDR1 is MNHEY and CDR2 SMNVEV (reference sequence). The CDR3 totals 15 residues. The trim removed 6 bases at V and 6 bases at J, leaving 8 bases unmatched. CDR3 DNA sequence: TGTGCCAGCAGCCTAGGGCTAGCGGGGGTCAATGAGCAGTTCTTC. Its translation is CASSLGLAGVNEQFF.

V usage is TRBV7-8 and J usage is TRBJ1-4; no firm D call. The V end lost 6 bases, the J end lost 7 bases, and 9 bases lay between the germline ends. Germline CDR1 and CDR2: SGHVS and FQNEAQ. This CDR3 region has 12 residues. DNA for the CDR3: TGTGCCAGCAGAGACAATACTGAAAAACTGTTTTTT. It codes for CASRDNTEKLFF. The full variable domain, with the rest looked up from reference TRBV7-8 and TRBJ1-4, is GAGVSQSPRYKVAKRGQDVALRCDPISGHVSLFWYQQALGQGPEFLTYFQNEAQLDKSGLPSDRFFAERPEGSVSTLKIQRTQQEDSAVYLCASRDNTEKLFFGSGTQLSVL.

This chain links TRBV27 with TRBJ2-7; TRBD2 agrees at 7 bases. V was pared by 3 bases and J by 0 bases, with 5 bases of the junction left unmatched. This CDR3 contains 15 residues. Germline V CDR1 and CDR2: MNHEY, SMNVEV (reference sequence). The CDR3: CASSLDGEGSYEQYF. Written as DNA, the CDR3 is TGTGCCAGCAGTTTGGACGGGGAGGGCTCCTACGAGCAGTACTTC.

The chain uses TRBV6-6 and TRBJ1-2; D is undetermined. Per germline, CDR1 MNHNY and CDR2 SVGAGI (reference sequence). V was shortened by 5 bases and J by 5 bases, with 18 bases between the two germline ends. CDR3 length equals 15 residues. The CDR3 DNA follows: TGTGCCAGCAGTCTGACCCCTACGACACGGTATGGCTACACCTTC. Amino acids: CASSLTPTTRYGYTF.

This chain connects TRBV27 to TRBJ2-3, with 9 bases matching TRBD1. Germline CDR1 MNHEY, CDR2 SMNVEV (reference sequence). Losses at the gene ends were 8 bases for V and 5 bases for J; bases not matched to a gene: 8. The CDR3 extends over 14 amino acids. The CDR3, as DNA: TGTGCCAGCGTCAGGACAGGGGAAGAAGATACGCAGTATTTT. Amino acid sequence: CASVRTGEEDTQYF.

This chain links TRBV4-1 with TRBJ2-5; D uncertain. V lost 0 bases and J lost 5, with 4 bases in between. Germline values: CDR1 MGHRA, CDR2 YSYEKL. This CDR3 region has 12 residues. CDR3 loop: CASSQDFETQYF. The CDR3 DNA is TGCGCCAGCAGCCAAGATTTTGAGACCCAGTACTTC.

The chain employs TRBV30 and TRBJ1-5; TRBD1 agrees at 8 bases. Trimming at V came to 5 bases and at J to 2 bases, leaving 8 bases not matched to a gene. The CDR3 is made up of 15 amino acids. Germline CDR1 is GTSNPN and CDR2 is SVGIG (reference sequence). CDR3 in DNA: TGTGCCTGGGACAGGGGTAGTGTGGGCAATCAGCCCCAGCATTTT. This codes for CAWDRGSVGNQPQHF.

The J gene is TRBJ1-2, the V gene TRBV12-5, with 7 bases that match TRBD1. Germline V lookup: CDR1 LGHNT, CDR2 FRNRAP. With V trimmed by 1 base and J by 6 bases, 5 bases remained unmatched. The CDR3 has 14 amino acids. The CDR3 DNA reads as TGTGCTAGTGGTTTGGGACAGGGCTCGGATGGCTACACCTTC. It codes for CASGLGQGSDGYTF.

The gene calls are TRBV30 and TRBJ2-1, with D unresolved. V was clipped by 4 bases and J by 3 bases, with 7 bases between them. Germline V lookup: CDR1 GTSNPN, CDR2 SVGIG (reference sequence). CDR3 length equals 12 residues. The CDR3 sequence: CAWTTDYNEQFF. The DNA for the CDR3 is TGTGCCTGGACGACGGACTACAATGAGCAGTTCTTC.

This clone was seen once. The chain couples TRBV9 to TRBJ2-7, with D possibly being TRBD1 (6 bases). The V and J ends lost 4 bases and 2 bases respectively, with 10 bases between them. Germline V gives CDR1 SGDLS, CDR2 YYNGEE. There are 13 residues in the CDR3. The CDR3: CASSLGQPYEQYF. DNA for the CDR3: TGTGCCAGCAGCCTCGGACAGCCCTACGAGCAGTACTTC.

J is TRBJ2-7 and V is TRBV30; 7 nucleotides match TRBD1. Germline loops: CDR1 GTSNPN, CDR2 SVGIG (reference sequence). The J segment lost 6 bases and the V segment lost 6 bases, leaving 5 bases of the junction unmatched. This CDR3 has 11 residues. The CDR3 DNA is TGTGCCTGCCTGACAGGGTCCGAGCAGTACTTC. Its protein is CACLTGSEQYF.

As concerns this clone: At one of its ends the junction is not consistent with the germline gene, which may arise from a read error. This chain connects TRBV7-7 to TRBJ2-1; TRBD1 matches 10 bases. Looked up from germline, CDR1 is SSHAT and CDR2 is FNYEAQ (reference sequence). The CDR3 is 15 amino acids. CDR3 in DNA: TGTGCTAGCAGCTCAGGACAGGGGGGAATCTATGAGCAGTTCTTC. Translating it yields CASSSGQGGIYEQFF.

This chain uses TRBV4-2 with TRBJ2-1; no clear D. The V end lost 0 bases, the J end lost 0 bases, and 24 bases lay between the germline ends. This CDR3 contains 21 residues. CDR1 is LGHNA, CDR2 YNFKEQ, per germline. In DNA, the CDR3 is TGTGCCAGCAGCCAAGATAGTCTCAAGTTTTCTTCCTCCAGCTCCTACAATGAGCAGTTCTTC. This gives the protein CASSQDSLKFSSSSSYNEQFF.

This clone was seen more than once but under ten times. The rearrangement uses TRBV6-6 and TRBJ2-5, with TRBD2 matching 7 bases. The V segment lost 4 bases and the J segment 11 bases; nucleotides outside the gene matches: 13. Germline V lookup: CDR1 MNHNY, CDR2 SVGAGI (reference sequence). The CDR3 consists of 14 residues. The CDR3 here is CASSLTSEVGEQYF. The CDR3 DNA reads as TGTGCCAGCAGTTTAACTAGCGAAGTTGGGGAGCAGTACTTC.

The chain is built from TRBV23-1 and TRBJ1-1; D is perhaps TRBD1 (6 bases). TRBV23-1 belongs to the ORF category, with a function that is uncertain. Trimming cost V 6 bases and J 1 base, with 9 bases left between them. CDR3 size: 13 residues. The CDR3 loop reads CASSLQGNTEAFF. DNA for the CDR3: TGCGCCAGCAGCCTACAGGGGAACACTGAAGCTTTCTTT.

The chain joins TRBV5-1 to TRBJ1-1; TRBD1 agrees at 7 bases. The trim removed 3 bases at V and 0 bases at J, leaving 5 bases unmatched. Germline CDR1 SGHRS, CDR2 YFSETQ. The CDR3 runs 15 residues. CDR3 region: CASSSQGMMNTEAFF. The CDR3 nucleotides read TGCGCCAGCAGCTCACAGGGGATGATGAACACTGAAGCTTTCTTT.